This TCR beta chain was identified in a study of response to subunit inactivated influenza vaccine. Broader study findings: The authors put forward the suggestion that each seasonal influenza vaccination may bring in only a limited number of new T cells.

TCRdb recomputed calls from the RT-PCR reads with MiXCR, one row per CDR3 protein. The sample includes around 530,000 distinct CDR3 sequences, about 17% of them seen just once. Remarks on this clonotype: Its antigen is not identified.

Looked up from germline, CDR1 is SEHNR and CDR2 is FQNEAQ (reference sequence). Trimming pared 5 bases from V and 4 bases from J, leaving 15 bases between. The CDR3 length is 14 residues. The chain uses TRBV7-9 and TRBJ2-7; D gene uncertain. Material: CD4+ T cells sorted from PBMCs, obtained around 25 months after vaccination. The clonotype was recovered from a man aged 45 to 70 who received an inactivated influenza vaccine. The DNA for the CDR3 is TGTGCCAGCAGCCCGATTTTTGGTTTTTACGAGCAGTACTTC. Amino acid sequence: CASSPIFGFYEQYF.